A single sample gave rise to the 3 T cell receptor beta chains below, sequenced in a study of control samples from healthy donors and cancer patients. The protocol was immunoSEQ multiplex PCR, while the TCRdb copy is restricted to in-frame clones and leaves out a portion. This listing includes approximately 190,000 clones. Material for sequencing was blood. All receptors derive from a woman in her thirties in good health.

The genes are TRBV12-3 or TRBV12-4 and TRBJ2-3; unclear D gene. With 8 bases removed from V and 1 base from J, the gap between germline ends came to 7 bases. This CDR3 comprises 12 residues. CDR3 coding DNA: TGTGCCAGCCAAGGGCGCACAGATACGCAGTATTTT. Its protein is CASQGRTDTQYF.

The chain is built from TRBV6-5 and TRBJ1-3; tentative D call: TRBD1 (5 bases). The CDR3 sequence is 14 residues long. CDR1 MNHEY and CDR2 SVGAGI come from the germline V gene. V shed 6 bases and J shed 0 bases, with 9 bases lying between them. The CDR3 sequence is CASRERGSGNTIYF. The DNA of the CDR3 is TGTGCCAGCAGGGAGAGGGGCTCTGGAAACACCATATATTTT.

The CDR3 loop is CASSQGTGAVDEQYF. CDR3 nucleotide sequence: TGTGCCAGCAGCCAGGGGACAGGGGCGGTCGACGAGCAGTACTTC. J is TRBJ2-7 and V is TRBV4-2, with 10 bases fitting TRBD1. The CDR3 consists of 15 residues. The V and J ends lost 3 bases and 5 bases, in that order; junction bases with no gene match: 7. Germline assignment: CDR1 LGHNA and CDR2 YNFKEQ.